This TCR beta chain was sequenced in a study of vaccination effects on CD4 cells after COVID-19. V lost 2 bases and J lost 15; bases outside the gene matches: 5. Germline-derived CDR1 and CDR2 are SGHAT and FQNNGV. This CDR3 region has 13 residues. Sequencing followed a ViraFEST assay step that expanded antigen-specific CD4+ T cells with viral peptide pools. The authors isolated CD4+ T cells after about eleven days of culture. Nucleocapsid antibodies were negative in the vaccine recipients, who had never had SARS-CoV-2 infection. Comment on this clone: What it recognizes is unknown.

The method was immunoSEQ multiplex PCR; TCRdb's version includes in-frame clones alone and lacks a portion of them. In the table there are approximately 28,000 clones, roughly 70% of which are singletons. The sequences come from CD4+ T cells from PBMCs cultured with HCoV-NL63 spike peptides, collected before COVID-19 vaccination. The sequence derives from a human donor who received a COVID-19 vaccine. This sequence joins TRBV11-2 and TRBJ2-1; 12 bases fit TRBD2. In DNA form, the CDR3 reads TGTGCCAGCAGCTTAATTCTAGCGGGGGGGTGGTTCTTC. This encodes CASSLILAGGWFF.